This is a list of T cell receptor beta chains from one sample in a study of blood T cells in healthy people across ages. TCRdb passed the 5' RACE reads through MiXCR, listing each CDR3 protein once. Seen here are about 1.5 million distinct CDR3 sequences, about 42% observed once, and the top ten hold about 4%. Sample: blood. These receptor sequences come from a woman aged 18-29 years in good health. CDR3s include the opening cysteine and the closing phenylalanine or tryptophan. D genes are given only for firm matches. Rows give clone size only sometimes, using once, few, many, or a class for an expanded clone.

clone size: .; D gene: .; V gene: TRBV24-1; J gene: TRBJ1-2; CDR3 DNA: TGTGCCACCAGTGATCCGTACACAGGGTATGGCTACACCTTC; CDR3 protein: CATSDPYTGYGYTF
clone size: few; D gene: .; V gene: TRBV9; J gene: TRBJ2-5; CDR3 DNA: TGTGCCAGCAGCGTAGCTAGATACCCCCATTACAATGAGCAGTACTTC; CDR3 protein: CASSVARYPHYNEQYF
clone size: .; D gene: .; V gene: TRBV12-3/TRBV12-4; J gene: TRBJ1-5; CDR3 DNA: TGTGCCAGCAGTAAGGAGATTTTGAGCAATCAGCCCCAGCATTTT; CDR3 protein: CASSKEILSNQPQHF
clone size: .; D gene: .; V gene: TRBV25-1; J gene: TRBJ2-5; CDR3 DNA: TGTGCCAGCAGTGACCCGTGGTTGCGGGGAGAGACCCAGTACTTC; CDR3 protein: CASSDPWLRGETQYF
clone size: few; D gene: .; V gene: TRBV10-3; J gene: TRBJ1-2; CDR3 DNA: TGTGCCATCAGTGAGCGGCAGGGGTGGAACTATGGCTACACCTTC; CDR3 protein: CAISERQGWNYGYTF
clone size: many; D gene: TRBD2; V gene: TRBV6-1; J gene: TRBJ2-5; CDR3 DNA: TGTGCCAGCAGTGCCGGGACTAGAAGGGAGACCCAGTACTTC; CDR3 protein: CASSAGTRRETQYF
clone size: few; D gene: .; V gene: TRBV7-2; J gene: TRBJ2-5; CDR3 DNA: TGTGCCAGCAGTCCAGGTTTAGGGCCAGAGACCCAGTACTTC; CDR3 protein: CASSPGLGPETQYF
clone size: .; D gene: .; V gene: TRBV12-3/TRBV12-4; J gene: TRBJ1-1; CDR3 DNA: TGTGCCAGCAGTGTCAGGGCAAACACTGAAGCTTTCTTT; CDR3 protein: CASSVRANTEAFF
clone size: few; D gene: .; V gene: TRBV18; J gene: TRBJ2-5; CDR3 DNA: TGTGCCAGCTCACCGGACACTTTCCAAGAGACCCAGTACTTC; CDR3 protein: CASSPDTFQETQYF
clone size: .; D gene: .; V gene: TRBV11-2; J gene: TRBJ1-2; CDR3 DNA: TGTGCCAGCAGTTCCATCGGGGCCATCTCTGGCTACACCTTC; CDR3 protein: CASSSIGAISGYTF
clone size: .; D gene: .; V gene: TRBV29-1; J gene: TRBJ2-2; CDR3 DNA: TGCAGCGTTGACAGGGGCCGGACCGGGGAGCTGTTTTTT; CDR3 protein: CSVDRGRTGELFF
clone size: .; D gene: TRBD1; V gene: TRBV6-1; J gene: TRBJ2-2; CDR3 DNA: TGTGCCAGCAGTGGGGGACAGGGGGTACGGAACACCGGGGAGCTGTTTTTT; CDR3 protein: CASSGGQGVRNTGELFF
clone size: .; D gene: TRBD2; V gene: TRBV20-1; J gene: TRBJ2-5; CDR3 DNA: TGCAGAATCTTAGGGCGGGGGAATGAGCAGTACTTC; CDR3 protein: CRILGRGNEQYF
clone size: .; D gene: .; V gene: TRBV12-3/TRBV12-4; J gene: TRBJ2-1; CDR3 DNA: TGTGCCAGCTTCCACGATCGAGGGGCCGATGAGCAGTTCTTC; CDR3 protein: CASFHDRGADEQFF
clone size: few; D gene: .; V gene: TRBV7-2; J gene: TRBJ1-5; CDR3 DNA: TGTGCCAGCAGCTTATCGGGGGCGCCGTATCAGCCCCAGCATTTT; CDR3 protein: CASSLSGAPYQPQHF
clone size: few; D gene: TRBD2; V gene: TRBV25-1; J gene: TRBJ2-7; CDR3 DNA: TGTGCCAGCAGTGAAAAGGGGGGGACTAGCGGCTCTAGCTCCTACGAGCAGTACTTC; CDR3 protein: CASSEKGGTSGSSSYEQYF
clone size: many; D gene: TRBD1; V gene: TRBV27; J gene: TRBJ2-7; CDR3 DNA: TGTGCCAGCAGTTTAGACAGGGAGAACGAGCAGTACTTC; CDR3 protein: CASSLDRENEQYF
clone size: .; D gene: TRBD1; V gene: TRBV27; J gene: TRBJ2-1; CDR3 DNA: TGTGCCAGCGCTGACAGGGCGAGGGGTAATGAGCAGTTCTTC; CDR3 protein: CASADRARGNEQFF
clone size: .; D gene: .; V gene: TRBV14; J gene: TRBJ1-2; CDR3 DNA: TGTGCCAGCAGCCAAACAGGGCACGGCTACACCTTC; CDR3 protein: CASSQTGHGYTF
clone size: .; D gene: .; V gene: TRBV2; J gene: TRBJ1-5; CDR3 DNA: TGTGCCAGCAGTGAGAGCGGGAGTGGCAATCAGCCCCAGCATTTT; CDR3 protein: CASSESGSGNQPQHF
clone size: few; D gene: TRBD1; V gene: TRBV20-1; J gene: TRBJ2-4; CDR3 DNA: TGCAGTGCAATAGGGGGCGCGAACATTCAGTACTTC; CDR3 protein: CSAIGGANIQYF
clone size: many; D gene: .; V gene: TRBV29-1; J gene: TRBJ2-7; CDR3 DNA: TGCAGCGTTGAAGAGAGCTCCTACGAGCAGTACTTC; CDR3 protein: CSVEESSYEQYF
clone size: .; D gene: .; V gene: TRBV29-1; J gene: TRBJ2-2; CDR3 DNA: TGCAGCGTTGTAGTCATCGGGACCCGGGCCACCGGGGAGCTGTTTTTT; CDR3 protein: CSVVVIGTRATGELFF
clone size: few; D gene: .; V gene: TRBV7-2; J gene: TRBJ1-5; CDR3 DNA: TGTGCCAGCAGCTCGAGCAGGGAGGGCAATCAGCCCCAGCATTTT; CDR3 protein: CASSSSREGNQPQHF
clone size: few; D gene: .; V gene: TRBV20-1; J gene: TRBJ1-2; CDR3 DNA: TGCAGTGCGGGCGGGCTGACGGGGTCTACACGCGGCTACACCTTC; CDR3 protein: CSAGGLTGSTRGYTF
clone size: .; D gene: .; V gene: TRBV6-1; J gene: TRBJ2-3; CDR3 DNA: TGTGCCAGCAGTGGGCGGGACATGGCCACAGATACGCAGTATTTT; CDR3 protein: CASSGRDMATDTQYF
clone size: few; D gene: .; V gene: TRBV28; J gene: TRBJ2-7; CDR3 DNA: TGTGCCAGCATCGAGGCCTCAAAGCGGAACGAGCAGTACTTC; CDR3 protein: CASIEASKRNEQYF
clone size: .; D gene: TRBD2; V gene: TRBV9; J gene: TRBJ2-1; CDR3 DNA: TGTGCCAGCAGCGTAGACCCCGGGACTAGGGGAAATGAGCAGTTCTTC; CDR3 protein: CASSVDPGTRGNEQFF
clone size: once; D gene: .; V gene: TRBV6-5; J gene: TRBJ1-1; CDR3 DNA: TGTGCCAGCAGTTACAGCCCGGACGGGGCCAAGGGGAACACTGAAGCTTTCTTT; CDR3 protein: CASSYSPDGAKGNTEAFF
clone size: few; D gene: TRBD2; V gene: TRBV20-1; J gene: TRBJ2-3; CDR3 DNA: TGCAGTGCTAGAGTTCGGCGGGGGGCAGATACGCAGTATTTT; CDR3 protein: CSARVRRGADTQYF
clone size: .; D gene: .; V gene: TRBV5-1; J gene: TRBJ1-1; CDR3 DNA: TGCGCCAGCAGCTTGGGGACCGCATCTGAAGCTTTCTTT; CDR3 protein: CASSLGTASEAFF
clone size: .; D gene: .; V gene: TRBV20-1; J gene: TRBJ2-7; CDR3 DNA: TGCAGTGCCTTCCCGGGAGCCAGCTCCTACGAGCAGTACTTC; CDR3 protein: CSAFPGASSYEQYF
clone size: .; D gene: .; V gene: TRBV20-1; J gene: TRBJ2-1; CDR3 DNA: TGCAGTGCTACCGACGACAGAGAAAGGCAGTTCTTC; CDR3 protein: CSATDDRERQFF
clone size: few; D gene: .; V gene: TRBV12-3/TRBV12-4; J gene: TRBJ2-1; CDR3 DNA: TGTGCCAGCAGTTTAGGACGATCGAGATACAATGAGCAGTTCTTC; CDR3 protein: CASSLGRSRYNEQFF
clone size: .; D gene: .; V gene: TRBV4-1; J gene: TRBJ2-7; CDR3 DNA: TGCGCCAGCAGCCAAACTACCGGGACATTCTCCTACAATGAGCAGTACTTC; CDR3 protein: CASSQTTGTFSYNEQYF
clone size: few; D gene: .; V gene: TRBV5-1; J gene: TRBJ2-5; CDR3 DNA: TGCGCCAGCAGCTTGACAGCATCGGTAGCTTACAATGAGCAGTACTTC; CDR3 protein: CASSLTASVAYNEQYF